Shown below are 8 T cell receptor beta chains from a single sample sequenced in a study of blood T cell repertoires in COVID-19. This table comes from immunoSEQ multiplex PCR, and its TCRdb copy is limited to in-frame clones, with some not included. The repertoire holds under 500,000 clones, with roughly 87% as singletons. The sequencing input was PBMCs or T cells enriched from blood (not recorded which). The receptors here all came from a woman aged 18-29 years with acute COVID-19.

V and J are TRBV10-3 and TRBJ1-2; tentatively, D is TRBD1 (5 bases). V was cut by 4 bases and J by 0 bases, with 15 bases left in between. The CDR3 has 16 amino acids. Germline CDR1 is ENHRY and CDR2 is SYGVKD. In nucleotides, the CDR3 is TGTGCCATCAGTGCTCAGACGAAAGGGGCTAACTATGGCTACACCTTC. Its translation is CAISAQTKGANYGYTF.

CDR3 residues: CASSPQGAQTGELFF. CDR3 in DNA: TGTGCCAGCAGCCCGCAGGGGGCGCAAACCGGGGAGCTGTTTTTT. This rearrangement joins TRBV7-3 to TRBJ2-2; 8 bases agree with TRBD1. Germline values: CDR1 SGHTA, CDR2 FQGTGA. V lost 5 bases, J lost 5 bases, and 7 bases stayed unmatched. The CDR3 totals 15 residues.

The rearrangement joins TRBV10-1 to TRBJ2-5; 7 bases fit TRBD1. CDR1 is WNHNN, CDR2 SYGVQD, per germline (reference sequence). This CDR3 comprises 15 residues. V gave up 1 base and J gave up 2 bases; unmatched junction bases: 4. CDR3 nucleotide sequence: TGCGCCAGCAGTGAGTTTCGGGACAGACAAGAGACCCAGTACTTC. Residues: CASSEFRDRQETQYF.

The chain links TRBV7-3 to TRBJ1-1; 7 positions agree with TRBD1. The V gene end was trimmed by 5 bases and the J gene end by 1 base; junction bases not matched to a gene: 1. CDR1 SGHTA and CDR2 FQGTGA come from the germline V gene. The CDR3 has 13 residues. The CDR3 reads CASSQGGNTEAFF. The CDR3 DNA sequence: TGTGCCAGCAGCCAGGGGGGGAACACTGAAGCTTTCTTT.

This chain connects TRBV6-1 to TRBJ2-7, with 12 positions matching TRBD2. Germline V gene lookup returns CDR1 MNHNS and CDR2 SASEGT. The CDR3 spans 15 residues. V gave up 4 bases and J gave up 3 bases; unmatched junction bases: 4. CDR3 DNA: TGTGCCAGCAGTGCCCCGACTAGCGGGGGCTACGAGCAGTACTTC. Its protein product is CASSAPTSGGYEQYF.

The rearrangement links TRBV28 to TRBJ2-7, with 8 positions matching TRBD2. Germline CDR1 is MDHEN and CDR2 is SYDVKM. The V segment lost 3 bases and the J segment 3 bases; nucleotides outside the gene matches: 4. The CDR3 covers 14 residues. Here the CDR3 reads CASSLSGGLYEQYF. CDR3 nucleotide sequence: TGTGCCAGCAGTTTGAGCGGGGGACTCTACGAGCAGTACTTC.

The chain combines TRBV7-2 with TRBJ2-5, with D tentatively TRBD2 (5 bases). Per the germline V gene, CDR1 is SGHTA and CDR2 is FQGNSA. The CDR3 totals 16 residues. V was trimmed by 1 base and J by 5 bases, leaving 17 bases between them. CDR3 in amino acids: CASSLEFPRTGETQYF. The CDR3 DNA reads TGTGCCAGCAGCTTAGAGTTTCCCCGGACGGGGGAGACCCAGTACTTC.

V usage is TRBV18 and J usage is TRBJ1-5; 7 positions match TRBD1. Germline V gene lookup returns CDR1 KGHSH and CDR2 LQKENI. The V gene end was trimmed by 8 bases and the J gene end by 0 bases; junction bases not matched to a gene: 1. The CDR3 extends over 13 amino acids. The CDR3 sequence is CASRDSSNQPQHF. The CDR3 region has the DNA TGTGCCAGCCGGGACAGTAGCAATCAGCCCCAGCATTTT.